This TCR beta chain was obtained from a study of vaccination and CD4 T cells after COVID-19 (dated by TCRdb to 2022 to 2024). Regarding the study in general: Six males and four females were included in the convalescent cohort, with two Hispanic individuals, seven Caucasians, two Asians and one multiracial person represented. The cultures were stimulated with overlapping spike peptide pools from SARS-CoV-2 and from the common cold coronaviruses HCoV-NL63, HCoV-OC43 and HCoV-229E. In an earlier paper using these donors, memory CD4+ T cell crossreactivity between SARS-CoV-2 and common cold coronavirus spike proteins was assessed at the TCR clonotype level. In under 13 COVID-19 convalescent patients and 4 infection-naive healthy vaccine recipients, researchers compared the spike-specific CD4+ TCR repertoire from before mRNA vaccination with the repertoire from after. Each participant got two doses of either the Pfizer-BioNTech BNT162b2 vaccine (n=8) or the Moderna mRNA-1273 vaccine (n=2). Post-vaccine blood samples were collected a median of about 72 days after the second vaccine dose, ranging from roughly 13 to 241 days. Post-COVID blood samples were collected from convalescent patients a median of around 96 days after diagnosis, with a range of about 30 to 161 days. Control cultures received a CEFX viral epitope pool as the positive control, an HIV-1 Nef peptide pool as the negative control, or no peptide.

Libraries were constructed by PCR. DNA from cultured CD4+ T cells was subjected to TCR sequencing with the Oncomine TCR Beta short-read assay at the Johns Hopkins FTIC core. Genomic DNA was extracted from the cultured CD4+ T cells with the QIAamp micro DNA kit. Oncomine TCR Beta libraries made from cultured CD4+ T cells were pooled using unique dual indexes and sequenced on an Illumina iSeq 100. The authors processed their data as follows. Non-productive sequences were filtered out, and CDR3s that did not start with C, did not end with F or W, or were shorter than 7 amino acids were discarded. The MANAFEST web application identified antigen-specific clonotypes by comparing peptide-stimulated wells against reference wells and other culture wells. An FDR below 0.05, an odds ratio above 5, and a productive frequency above 0.1% in at least two of three replicate wells were required for clones to be considered positive. A clonotype was classed as cross-reactive if the clonotype showed significant expansion both in SARS-CoV-2 spike wells and in at least one common cold coronavirus spike condition. Similarity between CDR3 sequences was evaluated in R version 3.6.1 using Levenshtein distances (stringdist) and unrooted phylogenetic trees (ape). TCRdb reprocessing: public reads trimmed at Q25 with fastp, clones called with MiXCR, in-frame beta chains kept. Rows merge per CDR3 protein into single entries with the most common DNA and genes. V and J calls and clone size were set by TCRdb, not the authors. The sample includes 5,000 or so distinct CDR3 sequences, with 42% observed a single time. The biggest ten clones account for 35% to 50% of the sample.

A remark on this clonotype: This receptor's antigen is unknown. Base-call qualities are not available, and no considerably larger clone is one nucleotide away.

What the study reported, not specific to this receptor: Nearly all vaccine-specific clones in convalescent patients (304 of 307) were mono-reactive for SARS-CoV-2 spike rather than cross-reactive with common cold coronaviruses. Only a relatively small number of convalescent patients were included in the study, and early timepoints following natural infection were not analyzed. Among the post-vaccine SARS-CoV-2-reactive clones in convalescent patients, a median 86.3% showed up only after vaccination, which suggests vaccine-specific priming. Although the median number of SARS-CoV-2-reactive clonotypes went up from 20 to 25 after infection to approximately 40 after vaccination, the increase was not significant.

Cut back by 4 bases and 8 bases, the V and J ends lie 12 bases apart. The CDR1 and CDR2 encoded by the germline V gene are SGHTS and YDEGEE. The CDR3 runs 12 residues from the cysteine to the phenylalanine. The DNA shown is the 36-base CDR3, in frame from base 1. The treatment or condition label here, explained by the study, means: roughly ten-day PBMC culture with coronavirus spike peptide pools or control peptides (ViraFEST assay). CD4+ T cells from unexposed donors were collected before the COVID-19 pandemic (2011-2018). To expand antigen-specific T cells with peptide pools and then pick out the expanded clonotypes through TCR sequencing, the study relied on the ViraFEST assay. Each well held 2 million to 2.5 million PBMCs cultured with about 9.8 ug/ml peptide pools in IMDM containing approximately 5% human AB serum and roughly 10 IU/ml IL-2. Half of the culture medium was replaced with fresh IL-2-containing medium on days 3 and 7. Once the cells had been in culture for around nine days, the EasySep CD4+ T cell isolation kit was used to isolate CD4+ T cells by negative selection. Unexposed donor CD4+ T cells were tested for reactivity to SARS-CoV-2 S and N and four common cold coronavirus spike pools, as cell number allowed. PBMCs were separated from whole blood using Ficoll-Paque Plus gradient centrifugation and then either used fresh or cryopreserved at -140C. Each culture condition was generally run in triplicate wells. The leukapheresis product used for the unexposed donors was purchased from a commercial source.

This receptor was identified in a human donor in good health. Here the chain combines TRBV5-8 and TRBJ1-2; the D gene cannot be named for sure. Source material: CD4+ T cells from blood, cultured in vitro. At the DNA level, the sequence is TGTGCCAGCAGCGAAACAGCGTCCGGCTACACCTTC. Translated, it reads CASSETASGYTF.